Presented here are 15 T cell receptor beta chains from one specimen sequenced in a study of T cells in Graves' hyperthyroidism and ophthalmopathy. Using RNA transcripts as the source, TCR beta CDR3 regions were amplified. A set of HTBI primers served as the primers for a first-round RT-PCR of the TCR CDR3. TCRdb re-called the multiplex PCR reads with MiXCR, one entry per CDR3 protein. In the table there are a few hundred thousand distinct CDR3 sequences, around a sixth of which are singletons. Sequenced material: blood. The source of these receptors is a woman between 50 and 59 years old with Graves' hyperthyroidism.

This clonotype was observed a few times. The V call is TRBV12-3 or TRBV12-4, the J call TRBJ1-5; D gene ambiguous. This CDR3 region has 14 residues. V lost 6 bases and J lost 3, with 12 bases in between. CDR3 protein: CASSPGRINQPQHF. CDR3 bases: TGTGCCAGCAGCCCCGGGCGTATCAATCAGCCCCAGCATTTT.

This clonotype came up many times. The chain has TRBV2 and TRBJ2-1; the D is unclear. The length of the CDR3 is 17 residues. Trimming left V 6 bases short and J 4 bases short, with 22 bases between. Per germline, CDR1 SNHLY and CDR2 FYNNEI. The CDR3 nucleotides are TGTGCCAGCAGGGAACCCAAGGGCCCTCCCTGGTACAATGAGCAGTTCTTC. Its translation is CASREPKGPPWYNEQFF.

This clonotype has a count of ten or more. The chain recombines TRBV29-1 with TRBJ2-7, with no clear D. CDR1 is SQVTM, CDR2 ANQGSEA, per germline. V gave up 1 base and J gave up 3 bases, with 13 bases separating them. The CDR3 has 14 amino acids. The CDR3 coding sequence is TGCAGCGTTGAAGGGGGTCCCTCGGACTACGAGCAGTACTTC. Residues: CSVEGGPSDYEQYF.

The chain joins TRBV4-1 to TRBJ2-1; TRBD1 is a possible D gene (5 bases). Trimming removed 1 base from V and 0 bases from J, with 10 bases in between. Germline V CDR1 and CDR2: MGHRA, YSYEKL. The CDR3 runs to 16 residues. DNA for the CDR3: TGCGCCAGCAGCCAAGGAAGACAGAGCTCCTACAATGAGCAGTTCTTC. This gives the protein CASSQGRQSSYNEQFF.

This clonotype turned up a few times. The chain uses TRBV6-1 and TRBJ1-2; D may be TRBD1 (6 bases). Trimming shortened V by 7 bases and J by 3 bases, and 9 bases separated the two germline ends. From germline, CDR1 is MNHNS and CDR2 SASEGT. This CDR3 is built from 12 residues. CDR3 sequence reads: CASIAGDYGYTF. The CDR3 nucleotides read TGTGCCAGCATAGCAGGGGACTATGGCTACACCTTC.

This chain joins TRBV7-3 and TRBJ2-2, with D possibly TRBD1 on 7 matching bases. Germline CDR1 SGHTA, CDR2 FQGTGA. This CDR3 region has 15 residues. Trimming shortened V by 5 bases and J by 0 bases, and 10 bases separated the two germline ends. The CDR3 region is CASSQGGPNTGELFF. For the CDR3, the DNA is TGTGCCAGCAGCCAGGGGGGCCCGAACACCGGGGAGCTGTTTTTT.

V usage is TRBV10-2 and J usage is TRBJ1-2; D might be TRBD1 (6 bases). CDR3 length: 14 residues. The V end was cut by 3 bases, the J end by 9 bases, with 17 bases between. Germline loops: CDR1 WSHSY, CDR2 SAAADI. DNA for the CDR3: TGCGCCAGCAGTGAATCTTCAGGGGTGATCCGCTACACCTTC. Translating gives CASSESSGVIRYTF.

The gene calls are TRBV7-2 and TRBJ2-3; maybe TRBD2 (6 bases). V was pared by 8 bases and J by 4 bases, with 13 bases between. Germline-derived CDR1 and CDR2 are SGHTA and FQGNSA. The CDR3 covers 13 residues. The CDR3 loop is CASASGSADTQYF. CDR3 coding DNA: TGTGCCAGCGCCTCCGGGAGCGCAGATACGCAGTATTTT. Using reference TRBV7-2 and TRBJ2-3 for the parts outside the CDR3, the full variable domain is GAGVSQSPSNKVTEKGKDVELRCDPISGHTALYWYRQSLGQGLEFLIYFQGNSAPDKSGLPSDRFSAERTGGSVSTLTIQRTQQEDSAVYLCASASGSADTQYFGPGTRLTVL.

V and J are TRBV7-8 and TRBJ1-2; the match to TRBD1 covers 9 bases. This CDR3 contains 14 residues. Germline assignment: CDR1 SGHVS and CDR2 FQNEAQ. J was trimmed by 3 bases and V by 5 bases; bases with no gene match: 4. The CDR3 region has the DNA TGTGCCAGCAGCGAGACAGGGGGGGACTATGGCTACACCTTC. As protein: CASSETGGDYGYTF.

This clonotype was seen at least ten times. DNA of the CDR3: TGCAGCGTTGCAGGGGCCGCCGTCTATGGCTACACCTTC. This gives the protein CSVAGAAVYGYTF. The gene calls are TRBV29-1 and TRBJ1-2; D possibly corresponds to TRBD1 (6 bases). The CDR3 is 13 residues long. Trimming removed 4 bases from V and 4 bases from J, with 13 bases in between. CDR1 and CDR2 from the germline V gene are SQVTM and ANQGSEA.

In this sample, this clonotype turned up many times. The gene calls are TRBV6-5 and TRBJ1-2; tentative D call: TRBD1 (6 bases). Germline values: CDR1 MNHEY, CDR2 SVGAGI. The CDR3 totals 15 residues. Trimming left V 1 base short and J 6 bases short, with 15 bases between. For the CDR3, the DNA is TGTGCCAGCAGTTACTTTGGGGGGGGCCGGGATGGCTACACCTTC. It specifies CASSYFGGGRDGYTF.

V and J are TRBV29-1 and TRBJ2-3; D is perhaps TRBD1 (5 bases). CDR1 and CDR2 from the germline V gene are SQVTM and ANQGSEA. The CDR3 is 13 residues long. Trimming removed 0 bases from V and 10 bases from J, with 14 bases in between. CDR3 sequence: CSVEDGALSPQYF. The DNA of the CDR3 is TGCAGCGTTGAAGATGGGGCTCTAAGTCCGCAGTATTTT.

This clonotype was counted only a few times. The genes are TRBV30 and TRBJ2-2, with 8 bases matching TRBD1. Germline values: CDR1 GTSNPN, CDR2 SVGIG (reference sequence). The CDR3 consists of 14 residues. Trimming at V came to 0 bases and at J to 8 bases, leaving 5 bases not matched to a gene. CDR3 bases: TGTGCCTGGAGTGTTCAGGGGGCGGGTGGGGAGCTGTTTTTT. Amino acids: CAWSVQGAGGELFF.

The chain has TRBV20-1 and TRBJ2-5; 9 bases line up with TRBD2. Per germline, CDR1 DFQATT and CDR2 SNEGSKA (reference sequence). The V segment lost 6 bases and the J segment 1 base; nucleotides outside the gene matches: 3. This CDR3 comprises 13 residues. CDR3: CSAGGLAQETQYF. DNA for the CDR3: TGCAGTGCGGGGGGACTAGCCCAAGAGACCCAGTACTTC.

This clonotype was recorded many times. This chain uses TRBV11-2 with TRBJ2-1, with D perhaps TRBD2 (5 bases). There are 13 residues in the CDR3. From germline, CDR1 is SGHAT and CDR2 FQNNGV. V lost 2 bases to trimming and J lost 7 bases, with 9 bases between them. The CDR3 is CASSLRERNEQFF. In DNA form, the CDR3 reads TGTGCCAGCAGCTTAAGGGAGCGTAATGAGCAGTTCTTC.